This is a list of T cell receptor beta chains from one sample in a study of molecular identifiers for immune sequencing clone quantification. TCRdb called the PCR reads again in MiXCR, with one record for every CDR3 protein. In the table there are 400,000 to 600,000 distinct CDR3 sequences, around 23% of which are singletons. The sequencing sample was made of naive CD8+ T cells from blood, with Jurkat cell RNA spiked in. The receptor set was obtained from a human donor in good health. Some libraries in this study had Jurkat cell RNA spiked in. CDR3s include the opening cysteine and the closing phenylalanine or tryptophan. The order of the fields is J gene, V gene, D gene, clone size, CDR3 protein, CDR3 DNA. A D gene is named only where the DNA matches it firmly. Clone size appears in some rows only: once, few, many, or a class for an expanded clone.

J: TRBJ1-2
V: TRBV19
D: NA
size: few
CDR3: CASSILNYGYTF
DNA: TGTGCCAGTAGTATCCTTAACTATGGCTACACCTTC

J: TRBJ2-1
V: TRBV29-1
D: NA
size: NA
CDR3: CSVGDGLRNEQFF
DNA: TGCAGCGTTGGAGACGGACTGAGGAATGAGCAGTTCTTC

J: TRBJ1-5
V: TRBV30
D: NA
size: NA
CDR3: CAWSLDPVGTQPQHF
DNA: TGTGCCTGGAGTTTGGACCCTGTAGGCACTCAGCCCCAGCATTTT

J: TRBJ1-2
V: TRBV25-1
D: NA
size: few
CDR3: CASSRTIRNLNYGYTF
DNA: TGTGCCAGCAGCAGGACAATCCGGAATCTCAACTATGGCTACACCTTC

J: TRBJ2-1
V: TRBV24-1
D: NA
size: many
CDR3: CATSDVEGLDEQFF
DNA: TGTGCCACCAGTGATGTAGAGGGTCTGGATGAGCAGTTCTTC

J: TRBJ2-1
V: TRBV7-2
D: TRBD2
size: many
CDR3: CASSLGLARTYNEQFF
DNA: TGTGCCAGCAGCTTAGGACTAGCGCGAACCTACAATGAGCAGTTCTTC

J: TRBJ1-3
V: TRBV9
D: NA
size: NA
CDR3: CASSDVSGNTIYF
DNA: TGTGCCAGCAGTGATGTTTCTGGAAACACCATATATTTT

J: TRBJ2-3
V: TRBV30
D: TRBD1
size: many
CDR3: CAWSVQGRTGDTQYF
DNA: TGTGCCTGGAGTGTGCAGGGCAGGACAGGGGATACGCAGTATTTT

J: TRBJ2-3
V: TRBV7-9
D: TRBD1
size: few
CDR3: CASSYGQASTDTQYF
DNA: TGTGCCAGCAGCTATGGACAGGCTAGCACAGATACGCAGTATTTT

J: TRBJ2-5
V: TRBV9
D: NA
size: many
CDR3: CASSPGVTGQETQYF
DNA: TGTGCCAGCAGCCCGGGAGTAACAGGCCAAGAGACCCAGTACTTC

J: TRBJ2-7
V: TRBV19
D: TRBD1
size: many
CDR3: CASSAGTGNYEQYF
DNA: TGTGCCAGTAGTGCGGGGACAGGGAACTACGAGCAGTACTTC

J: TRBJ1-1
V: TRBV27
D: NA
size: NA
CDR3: CASAYEAGYMEAFF
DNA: TGTGCCAGCGCCTACGAGGCCGGGTATATGGAAGCTTTCTTT

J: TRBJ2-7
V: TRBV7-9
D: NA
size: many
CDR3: CASSLTENYEQYF
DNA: TGTGCCAGCAGCTTAACAGAAAACTACGAGCAGTACTTC

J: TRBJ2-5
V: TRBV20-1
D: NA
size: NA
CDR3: CSARPIGLSQETQYF
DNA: TGCAGTGCTAGACCCATAGGGCTATCTCAAGAGACCCAGTACTTC

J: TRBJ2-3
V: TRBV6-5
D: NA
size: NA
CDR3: CASSSGFSTDTQYF
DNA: TGTGCCAGCAGCTCGGGGTTTAGCACAGATACGCAGTATTTT

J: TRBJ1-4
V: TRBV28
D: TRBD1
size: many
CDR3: CASSLWQGVAEKLFF
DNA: TGTGCCAGCAGTTTGTGGCAGGGGGTTGCTGAAAAACTGTTTTTT

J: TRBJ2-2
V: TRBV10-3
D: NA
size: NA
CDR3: CATSDLEGPDTGELFF
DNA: TGTGCCACCAGTGATCTGGAGGGGCCGGACACCGGGGAGCTGTTTTTT

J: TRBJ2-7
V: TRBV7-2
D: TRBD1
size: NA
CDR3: CASSEGTGGAYEQYF
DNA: TGTGCCAGCAGCGAAGGGACAGGGGGAGCCTACGAGCAGTACTTC

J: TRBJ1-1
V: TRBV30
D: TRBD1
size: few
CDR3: CAGGQGGSTEAFF
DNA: TGTGCCGGCGGACAGGGCGGAAGCACTGAAGCTTTCTTT

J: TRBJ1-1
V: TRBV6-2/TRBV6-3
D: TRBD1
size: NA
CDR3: CASSYLGQGDKWGTEAFF
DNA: TGTGCCAGCAGTTACCTCGGACAGGGGGACAAATGGGGCACTGAAGCTTTCTTT

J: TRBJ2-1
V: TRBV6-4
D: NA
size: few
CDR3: CASSDHMSSYNEQFF
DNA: TGTGCCAGCAGTGACCACATGAGCTCCTACAATGAGCAGTTCTTC

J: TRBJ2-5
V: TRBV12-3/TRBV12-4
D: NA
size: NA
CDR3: CASSPYRKNQETQYF
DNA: TGTGCCAGCAGTCCGTACAGGAAAAACCAAGAGACCCAGTACTTC

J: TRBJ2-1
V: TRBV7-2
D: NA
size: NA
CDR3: CASSLVGTWAFF
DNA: TGTGCCAGCAGCTTAGTCGGGACTTGGGCGTTCTTC

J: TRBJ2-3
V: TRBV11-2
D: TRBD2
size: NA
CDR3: CASSSLLARGGLDTQYF
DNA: TGTGCCAGCAGCTCCCTCTTGGCGCGGGGGGGCCTCGATACGCAGTATTTT

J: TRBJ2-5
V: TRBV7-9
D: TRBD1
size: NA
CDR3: CASSSGQGVRKTQYF
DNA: TGTGCCAGCAGCTCCGGACAGGGAGTGCGAAAGACCCAGTACTTC

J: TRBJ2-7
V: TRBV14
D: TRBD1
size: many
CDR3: CASSQGTGPSYEQYF
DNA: TGTGCCAGCAGCCAAGGGACAGGGCCCTCCTACGAGCAGTACTTC

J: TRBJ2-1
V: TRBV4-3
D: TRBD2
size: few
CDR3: CASSQDRTSGLKDEQFF
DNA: TGCGCCAGCAGCCAAGATCGTACTAGCGGCCTAAAAGATGAGCAGTTCTTC

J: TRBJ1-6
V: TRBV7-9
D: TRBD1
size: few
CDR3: CAILQGANSPLHF
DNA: TGTGCCATCTTACAGGGGGCGAATTCACCCCTCCACTTT

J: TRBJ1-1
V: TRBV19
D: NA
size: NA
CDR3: CASSISENPNTEAFF
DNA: TGTGCCAGTAGTATAAGCGAAAACCCGAACACTGAAGCTTTCTTT

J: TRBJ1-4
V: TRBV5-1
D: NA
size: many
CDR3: CASSLPSGKSNEKLFF
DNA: TGCGCCAGCAGCTTGCCGTCAGGGAAGAGCAATGAAAAACTGTTTTTT

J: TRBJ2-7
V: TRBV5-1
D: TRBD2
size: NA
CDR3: CASSSRTSRGYEQYF
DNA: TGCGCCAGCAGCTCCAGGACTAGCAGGGGCTACGAGCAGTACTTC

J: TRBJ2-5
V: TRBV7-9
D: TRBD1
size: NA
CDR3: CASSLLGDRQETQYF
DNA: TGTGCCAGCAGCTTATTGGGGGACAGGCAAGAGACCCAGTACTTC

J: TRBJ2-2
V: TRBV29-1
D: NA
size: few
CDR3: CSVRPGTGELFF
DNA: TGCAGCGTCAGGCCGGGCACCGGGGAGCTGTTTTTT

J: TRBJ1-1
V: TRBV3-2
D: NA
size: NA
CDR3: CASSRTTGNTEAFF
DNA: TGTGCCAGCAGCCGCACGACAGGGAACACTGAAGCTTTCTTT

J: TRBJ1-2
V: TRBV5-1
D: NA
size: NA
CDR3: CASSGSFTGSLYGYTF
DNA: TGCGCCAGCAGCGGAAGTTTTACGGGGTCCCTTTATGGCTACACCTTC

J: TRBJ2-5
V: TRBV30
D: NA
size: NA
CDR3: CAWSITALGETQYF
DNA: TGTGCCTGGAGTATAACAGCCCTGGGGGAGACCCAGTACTTC

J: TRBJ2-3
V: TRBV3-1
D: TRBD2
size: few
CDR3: CASSLRTSGRTDTQYF
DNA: TGTGCCAGCAGCCTTAGGACTAGCGGGAGAACAGATACGCAGTATTTT

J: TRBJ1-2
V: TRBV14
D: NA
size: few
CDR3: CASSPTDSYPNVYGYTF
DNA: TGTGCCAGCAGCCCTACGGACAGCTACCCAAATGTCTATGGCTACACCTTC

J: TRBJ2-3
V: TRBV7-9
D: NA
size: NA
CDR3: CASSLPDADTQYF
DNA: TGTGCCAGCAGCTTACCTGACGCAGATACGCAGTATTTT

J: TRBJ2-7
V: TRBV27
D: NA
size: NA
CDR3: CASSLIWGSSYEQYF
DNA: TGTGCCAGCAGTTTAATTTGGGGTAGCTCCTACGAGCAGTACTTC

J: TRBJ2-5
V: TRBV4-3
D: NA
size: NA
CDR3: CASSQVKGVGETQYF
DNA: TGCGCCAGCAGCCAAGTCAAGGGTGTCGGAGAGACCCAGTACTTC

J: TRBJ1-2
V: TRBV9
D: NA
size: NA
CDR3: CASSVSSGIEQNLGYTF
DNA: TGTGCCAGCAGCGTAAGTTCAGGTATCGAACAGAATCTTGGCTACACCTTC

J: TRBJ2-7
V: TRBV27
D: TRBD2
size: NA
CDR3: CASNRRGAAGEQYF
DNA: TGTGCCAGCAACCGGCGGGGGGCGGCGGGGGAGCAGTACTTC

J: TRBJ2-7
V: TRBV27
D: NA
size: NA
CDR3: CASSLGRTDYEQYF
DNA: TGTGCCAGCAGTTTAGGACGGACAGATTACGAGCAGTACTTC

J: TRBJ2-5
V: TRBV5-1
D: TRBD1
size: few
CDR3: CASREATGAFVETQYF
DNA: TGCGCCAGCAGGGAAGCGACAGGGGCGTTTGTGGAGACCCAGTACTTC

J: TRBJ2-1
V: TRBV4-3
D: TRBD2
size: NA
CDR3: CARRPDSYGLAREQFF
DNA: TGCGCCCGCCGCCCAGATTCATACGGACTAGCGCGTGAGCAGTTCTTC

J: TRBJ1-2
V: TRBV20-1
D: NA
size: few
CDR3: CSAREYDPDTPNYGYTF
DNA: TGCAGTGCTAGGGAATACGACCCTGACACCCCTAACTATGGCTACACCTTC

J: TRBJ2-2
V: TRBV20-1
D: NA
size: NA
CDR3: CAPSAINTGELFF
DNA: TGCGCCCCGAGTGCTATCAACACCGGGGAGCTGTTTTTT

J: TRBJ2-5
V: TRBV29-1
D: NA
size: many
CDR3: CSVRLSGTQYF
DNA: TGCAGCGTTAGGCTCTCAGGGACCCAGTACTTC

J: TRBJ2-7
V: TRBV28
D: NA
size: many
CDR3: CASSLGMGTDEQYF
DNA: TGTGCCAGCAGTTTGGGGATGGGGACCGACGAGCAGTACTTC

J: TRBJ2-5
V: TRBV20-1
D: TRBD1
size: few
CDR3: CSAETGQIQETQYF
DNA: TGCAGTGCGGAAACGGGACAGATCCAAGAGACCCAGTACTTC

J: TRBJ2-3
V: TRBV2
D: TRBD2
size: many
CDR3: CASSEARLADSTDTQYF
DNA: TGTGCCAGCAGTGAAGCCCGACTAGCGGATAGCACAGATACGCAGTATTTT

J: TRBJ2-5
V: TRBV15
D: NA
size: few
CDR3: CATSSRTVRLQETQYF
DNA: TGTGCCACCAGCTCCCGGACGGTGAGATTACAAGAGACCCAGTACTTC

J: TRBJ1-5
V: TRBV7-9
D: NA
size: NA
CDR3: CASPSGPGPPPPHF
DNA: TGTGCCAGCCCCTCCGGCCCGGGGCCTCCGCCCCCGCATTTT

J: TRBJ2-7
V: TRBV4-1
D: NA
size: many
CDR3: CASSQDHGALEQYF
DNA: TGCGCCAGCAGCCAAGATCATGGGGCCCTCGAGCAGTACTTC